This TCR beta chain was sequenced for a study of cytomegalovirus exposure and HLA in healthy donors. For the study at large: Within an early data release were about 80 million unique TCRs drawn from HLA-typed donors. General study points: Versus the roughly 670-donor mean, an Asian-associated ancestry cluster reportedly showed fewer N-insertions in a later analysis.

To note about this clone: Its matching antigen is unknown.

Regarding donors, all were healthy bone marrow donors. The PCR contained 60 Vbeta and 13 Jbeta primers. Assay used: immunoSEQ multiplex PCR; TCRdb lists only in-frame clones, some missing. The sample records 35,000 to 55,000 clones, around 53% being singletons. CDR3 length: 15 residues. Unmatched junction bases numbered 5, after V lost 3 bases and J lost 2 bases. Germline values: CDR1 SGHTA, CDR2 FQGNSA. The chain has TRBV7-2 and TRBJ2-7; 9 bases match TRBD1. The sequenced sample was PBMCs. The sequence came from a man in his fifties or sixties in good health and CMV-seronegative. The CDR3 spells CASSLAGTGTYEQYF. The DNA of the CDR3 is TGTGCCAGCAGCTTGGCCGGGACAGGGACCTACGAGCAGTACTTC.